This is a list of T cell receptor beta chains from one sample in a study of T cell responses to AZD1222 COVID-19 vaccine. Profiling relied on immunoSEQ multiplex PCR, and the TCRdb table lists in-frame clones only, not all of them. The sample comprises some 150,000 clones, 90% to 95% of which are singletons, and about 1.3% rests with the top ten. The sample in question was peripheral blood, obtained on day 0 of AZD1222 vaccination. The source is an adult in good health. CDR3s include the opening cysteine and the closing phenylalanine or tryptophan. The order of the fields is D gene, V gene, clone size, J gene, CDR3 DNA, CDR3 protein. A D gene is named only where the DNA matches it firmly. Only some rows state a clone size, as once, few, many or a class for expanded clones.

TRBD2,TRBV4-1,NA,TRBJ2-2,TGCGCCAGCAGCCCAGCGGGGGGGCAGTTTGTCGGGGAGCTGTTTTTT,CASSPAGGQFVGELFF
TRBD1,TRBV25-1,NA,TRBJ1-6,TGTGCCAGCAGGAGGGACAGTGAAAATTCACCCCTCCACTTT,CASRRDSENSPLHF
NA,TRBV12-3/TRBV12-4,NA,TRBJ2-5,TGTGCCAGCACCTTGGGCCCTTTTTCGACCCAGTACTTC,CASTLGPFSTQYF
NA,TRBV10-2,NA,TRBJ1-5,TGCGCCAGCAGTGACGGGACGGCTTATAGCAATCAGCCCCAGCATTTT,CASSDGTAYSNQPQHF
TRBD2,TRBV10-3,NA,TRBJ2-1,TGTGCCATCAGTGAGTTAGCGGGAGGGGACAATGAGCAGTTCTTC,CAISELAGGDNEQFF
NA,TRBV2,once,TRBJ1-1,TGTGCCAGCAGTCCAGAAGGGTTACCTGAAGCTTTCTTT,CASSPEGLPEAFF
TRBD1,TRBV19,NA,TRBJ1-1,TGTGCCAGTAGTTGGGGACAGGGGAACACTGAAGCTTTCTTT,CASSWGQGNTEAFF
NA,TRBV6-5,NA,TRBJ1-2,TGTGCCAGCGCCCGGGATGAGTATGGCTACACCTTC,CASARDEYGYTF
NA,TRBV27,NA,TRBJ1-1,TGTGCCACCAAGAGAGGGTTTAGCACTGAAGCTTTCTTT,CATKRGFSTEAFF
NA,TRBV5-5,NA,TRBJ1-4,TGTGCCAGCAGCTGGACGGGGTCGGGTAATGAAAAACTGTTTTTT,CASSWTGSGNEKLFF
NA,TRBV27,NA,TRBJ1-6,TGTGCCAGCAGTCGGATGGAGACGAGGGGGCCCCTCCACTTT,CASSRMETRGPLHF
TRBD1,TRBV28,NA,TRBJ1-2,TGTGCCAGCAGGTACAGGGGGCTCGGGTTTGGCTACACCTTC,CASRYRGLGFGYTF
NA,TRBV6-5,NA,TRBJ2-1,TGTGCCAGCAGTTACACTAGGTACAATGAGCAGTTCTTC,CASSYTRYNEQFF
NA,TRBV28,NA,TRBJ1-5,TGTGCCAGCAGTTTAAGAGGAGGTCGGGGAGTACGCAATCAGCCCCAGCATTTT,CASSLRGGRGVRNQPQHF
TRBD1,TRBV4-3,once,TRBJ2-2,TGCGCCAGCAGCCTACGAGTGACAGGGGCGAACACCGGGGAGCTGTTTTTT,CASSLRVTGANTGELFF
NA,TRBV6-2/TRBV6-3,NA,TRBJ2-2,TGTGCCAGCAGTTACCGGGGCACAAAAACCTTAAACACCGGGGAGCTGTTTTTT,CASSYRGTKTLNTGELFF
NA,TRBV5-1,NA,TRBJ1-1,TGCGCCAGCAGCCGGGAGTCCATGAACACTGAAGCTTTCTTT,CASSRESMNTEAFF
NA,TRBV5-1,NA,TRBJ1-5,TGCGCCAGCAGCTTGGATCCTGGGGGGGGCCAGCCCCAGCATTTT,CASSLDPGGGQPQHF
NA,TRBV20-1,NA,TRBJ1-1,TGCAGAATGGGAAAAAACACTGAAGCTTTCTTT,CRMGKNTEAFF
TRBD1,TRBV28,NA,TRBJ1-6,TGTGCCAGCAGTTCCGGACAGGGAAGGAATTCACCCCTCCACTTT,CASSSGQGRNSPLHF
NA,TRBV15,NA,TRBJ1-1,TGTGCCACCAGCAGCCCCCTCGGACACTTGAACACTGAAGCTTTCTTT,CATSSPLGHLNTEAFF
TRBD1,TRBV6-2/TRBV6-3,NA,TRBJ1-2,TGTGCCAGCGGCCTTGAACAGGGGAACTATGGCTACACCTTC,CASGLEQGNYGYTF
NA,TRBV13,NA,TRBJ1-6,TGTGCCAGCAGCTTAGGTATACTGAGAGATTCACCCCTCCACTTT,CASSLGILRDSPLHF
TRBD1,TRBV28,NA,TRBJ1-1,TGTGCCAGCAGGAGATGGGACAGGAACACTGAAGCTTTCTTT,CASRRWDRNTEAFF
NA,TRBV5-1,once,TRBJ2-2,TGCGCCAGCAGCTCCGGGGCATCGAACACCGGGGAGCTGTTTTTT,CASSSGASNTGELFF
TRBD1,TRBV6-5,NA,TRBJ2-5,TGTGCCAGCAGGACTACTAGACACAGGGGGGAGACCCAGTACTTC,CASRTTRHRGETQYF
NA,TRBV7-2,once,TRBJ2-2,TGTGCCAGCAGCCCCAACCGGGTCCCAGGGGGGGAGCTGTTTTTT,CASSPNRVPGGELFF
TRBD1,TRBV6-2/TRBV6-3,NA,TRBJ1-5,TGTGCCAGCCGCCCGGGACAGGGGCTAGAAGGGGGTAGCAATCAGCCCCAGCATTTT,CASRPGQGLEGGSNQPQHF
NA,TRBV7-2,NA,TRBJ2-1,TGTGCCAGCAGCTTAGCTTCGAGGCAGTTCTTC,CASSLASRQFF
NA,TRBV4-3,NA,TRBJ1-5,TGCGCCAGCAGCCAGGGAGGCAATCAGCCCCAGCATTTT,CASSQGGNQPQHF
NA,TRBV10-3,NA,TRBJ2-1,TGTGCCATCACATTAGGACCAACTGGGGAGCAGTTCTTC,CAITLGPTGEQFF
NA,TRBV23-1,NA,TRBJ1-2,TGCGCCAGCAGTCAATCGGAGGTCAAAAAAAGGTTTGGCTACACCTTC,CASSQSEVKKRFGYTF
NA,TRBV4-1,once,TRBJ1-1,TGCGCCAGCAGCCAAGGCCAGGGCCCCAACACTGAAGCTTTCTTT,CASSQGQGPNTEAFF
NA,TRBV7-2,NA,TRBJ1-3,TGTGCCAGCAGCTCCAGGAGGGTGGGTGGAAACACCATATATTTT,CASSSRRVGGNTIYF
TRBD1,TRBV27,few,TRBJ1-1,TGTGCCAGCAGTCCGCGGACAGGGTGGTCGCGCACTGAAGCTTTCTTT,CASSPRTGWSRTEAFF
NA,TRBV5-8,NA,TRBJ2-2,TGTGCCAGCAGATCCAGGGGCTTAAACACCGGGGAGCTGTTTTTT,CASRSRGLNTGELFF
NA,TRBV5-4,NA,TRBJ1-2,TGTGCCAGCAGCTTGGATAGTGTGGAGGGCTACACCTTC,CASSLDSVEGYTF
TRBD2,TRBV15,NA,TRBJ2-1,TGTGCCACCAGCCGCCGGGACTATTACAATGAGCAGTTCTTC,CATSRRDYYNEQFF
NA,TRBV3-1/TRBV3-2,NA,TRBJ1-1,TGTGCCAGCAGCCGAGAAGGGGGGGTTGAAGCTTTCTTT,CASSREGGVEAFF
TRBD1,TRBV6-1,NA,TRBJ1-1,TGTGCCAGCAGTGAACGTCGACAGGGGAGTTTCACTGAAGCTTTCTTT,CASSERRQGSFTEAFF
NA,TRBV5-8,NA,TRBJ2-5,TGTGCCAGCAGCTTGAGAGGGCGGGTCGATGAGACCCAGTACTTC,CASSLRGRVDETQYF